This T cell receptor beta chain was captured by sequencing in a study of metastatic and nonmetastatic thyroid tumors. Notes on the study in general: As reported, TCR beta diversity in blood and tumor was significantly higher in malignant thyroid tumors than in benign nodules.

Per the authors' pipeline: A classifier for distant metastasis in papillary thyroid cancer was constructed using CDR3 differences observed across clinicopathological groups. TCRdb recomputed clones from the PCR reads via MiXCR. These V and J calls are TCRdb output, not the study's own analysis. Of tens of thousands of clones in the sample, about 10% were seen once. This clone was counted at least ten times. Its cognate antigen is unknown. V dropped 3 bases and J dropped 8; count of bases not matched to a gene: 4. Germline V CDR1 and CDR2: MDHEN, SYDVKM. The CDR3 consists of 15 residues. Nobody among the patients had been given any treatment before thyroid surgery.

Sequencing used blood. This clonotype was obtained from a female donor with papillary thyroid cancer or a benign thyroid nodule (not recorded which). Some clones in this sample may be carry-over from other donors' samples. V gene TRBV28 combines with J gene TRBJ1-4, with 12 bases identical to TRBD1. The CDR3 bases are TGTGCCAGCAGTTTGGGGACAGGGGGCGGAGAAAAACTGTTTTTT. This sequence encodes CASSLGTGGGEKLFF.